The clone carrying this TCR beta chain was found many times. The antigen remains undetermined. The germline gives CDR1 KGHDR, CDR2 SFDVKD. With 7 bases clipped from V and 3 bases from J, the junction kept 9 bases outside the gene matches. This CDR3 is 15 amino acids long. Quantitative 5'-RACE with molecular barcodes was used to make the TCR beta libraries. TCRdb re-derived calls from the 5' RACE reads in MiXCR, one entry per CDR3 protein. The table has 200,000 to 300,000 distinct CDR3 sequences, roughly 25% seen once. This sample was included in a study of CD8 T cells in ankylosing spondylitis. Study outcomes and limitations: Disease-linked clones were found to be CD8+ and relatively rare in peripheral blood. Eight highly homologous variants formed a TCR beta motif that appeared characteristic of ankylosing spondylitis blood. Reactive arthritis synovial fluid and blood were previously reported to contain some motif variants.

The chain has TRBV24-1 and TRBJ2-3, with 7 bases that match TRBD2. This TCR derives from a male donor with ankylosing spondylitis or in good health (not recorded which). The sequenced sample was blood, either unsorted or a sorted T cell fraction (not recorded which). The chain's CDR3 is CATRGLGVETDTQYF. The DNA of the CDR3 is TGTGCCACCAGAGGACTAGGGGTCGAGACAGATACGCAGTATTTT.